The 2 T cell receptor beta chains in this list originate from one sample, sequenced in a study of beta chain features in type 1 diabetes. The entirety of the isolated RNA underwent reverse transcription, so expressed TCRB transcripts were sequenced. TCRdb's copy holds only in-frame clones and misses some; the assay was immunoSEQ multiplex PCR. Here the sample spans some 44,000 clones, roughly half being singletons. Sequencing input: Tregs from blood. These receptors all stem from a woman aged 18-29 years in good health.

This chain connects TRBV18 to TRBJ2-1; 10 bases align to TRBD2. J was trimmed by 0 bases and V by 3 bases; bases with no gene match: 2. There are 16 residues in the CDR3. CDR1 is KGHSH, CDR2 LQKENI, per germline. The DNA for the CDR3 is TGTGCCAGCTCACCCTCTAGCGGGAGCTCCTACAATGAGCAGTTCTTC. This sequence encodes CASSPSSGSSYNEQFF.

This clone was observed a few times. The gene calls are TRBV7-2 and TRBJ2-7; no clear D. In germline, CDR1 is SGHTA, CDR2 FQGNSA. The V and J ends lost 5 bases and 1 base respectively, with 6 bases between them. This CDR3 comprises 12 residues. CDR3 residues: CASSPPSYEQYF. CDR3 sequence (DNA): TGTGCCAGCAGCCCTCCTTCCTACGAGCAGTACTTC.